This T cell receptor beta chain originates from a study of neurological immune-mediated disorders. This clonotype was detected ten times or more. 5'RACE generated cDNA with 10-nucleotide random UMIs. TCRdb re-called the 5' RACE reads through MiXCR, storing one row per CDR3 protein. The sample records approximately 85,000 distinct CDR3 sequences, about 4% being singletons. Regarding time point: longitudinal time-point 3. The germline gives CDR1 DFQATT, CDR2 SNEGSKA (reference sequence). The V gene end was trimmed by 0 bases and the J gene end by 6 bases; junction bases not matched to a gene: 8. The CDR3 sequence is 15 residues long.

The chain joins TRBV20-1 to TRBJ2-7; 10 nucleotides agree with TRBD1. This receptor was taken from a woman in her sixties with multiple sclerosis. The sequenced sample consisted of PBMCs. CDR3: CSARESGTGAAEQYF. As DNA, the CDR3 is TGCAGTGCTAGAGAATCCGGGACAGGGGCAGCCGAGCAGTACTTC.